The 9 T cell receptor beta chains presented below share a single source sample, sequenced in a study of OX40 agonist ivuxolimab in advanced cancers. Sequencing was performed with immunoSEQ multiplex PCR; in TCRdb, only in-frame clones are kept and a portion is missing. The sample includes roughly 60,000 clones, around 83% of them seen just once. Sequenced material: CD4+ or CD8+ T cells sorted from blood, taken in a trial of the OX40 agonist ivuxolimab. The receptor set was obtained from an adult with an advanced solid tumor such as melanoma, head and neck, liver or kidney cancer.

The chain uses TRBV4-3 and TRBJ2-2; 10 nucleotides match TRBD1. Germline assignment: CDR1 LGHNA and CDR2 YSLEER. CDR3 length: 17 residues. Unmatched junction bases numbered 6, after V lost 0 bases and J lost 5 bases. The CDR3 here is CASSQDFRTGGTGELFF. CDR3 nucleotide sequence: TGCGCCAGCAGCCAAGATTTTCGGACAGGGGGGACCGGGGAGCTGTTTTTT.

The rearrangement links TRBV5-4 to TRBJ2-7; either TRBD1 or TRBD2 may supply D (5 bases each). The CDR3 contains 14 residues. V was trimmed by 4 bases and J by 2 bases, leaving 13 bases between them. Germline-derived CDR1 and CDR2 are SGHNT and YYREEE (reference sequence). CDR3 sequence: CASSPSGTTYEQYF. DNA of the CDR3: TGTGCCAGCAGCCCTTCCGGGACCACCTACGAGCAGTACTTC.

The V call is TRBV18, the J call TRBJ2-7, with 8 bases lining up with TRBD1. V lost 1 base and J lost 3; bases outside the gene matches: 5. This CDR3 has 15 amino acids. CDR1 KGHSH and CDR2 LQKENI come from the germline V gene. The CDR3 sequence: CASSPLGTGDYEQYF. CDR3 bases: TGTGCCAGCTCACCACTTGGGACAGGCGACTACGAGCAGTACTTC.

V and J are TRBV11-2 and TRBJ1-1; TRBD1 is a possible D gene (6 bases). Germline-derived CDR1 and CDR2 are SGHAT and FQNNGV. This CDR3 is built from 15 residues. Trimming cost V 5 bases and J 0 bases, with 13 bases left between them. This CDR3 is CASSKGGSLNTEAFF. The CDR3 DNA reads TGTGCCAGCAGCAAGGGGGGGAGCTTGAACACTGAAGCTTTCTTT.

This clone was recorded only once. The chain is built from TRBV6-6 and TRBJ2-3; D ambiguous. The CDR3 has 12 residues. Germline CDR1 is MNHNY and CDR2 is SVGAGI (reference sequence). The V gene lost 9 bases and the J gene lost 1 base, with 8 bases spanning the gap. The CDR3 DNA follows: TGTGCCAGTCATAGGGGCACAGATACGCAGTATTTT. This gives the protein CASHRGTDTQYF.

This clone was seen once. V gene TRBV9 combines with J gene TRBJ2-3; D gene ambiguous. The CDR3 is 12 amino acids. V dropped 0 bases and J dropped 3 bases, with 2 bases sitting between them. From germline, CDR1 is SGDLS and CDR2 YYNGEE. CDR3 in DNA: TGTGCCAGCAGCGTAGCTACAGATACGCAGTATTTT. Its translation: CASSVATDTQYF.

This chain uses TRBV10-3 with TRBJ1-1; no clear D. V lost 1 base and J 0 bases, leaving 6 bases between the germline ends. The CDR3 length is 14 residues. Germline V gives CDR1 ENHRY, CDR2 SYGVKD. The CDR3 here is CAISEYGMNTEAFF. The CDR3 coding sequence is TGTGCCATCAGTGAGTATGGAATGAACACTGAAGCTTTCTTT.

The gene calls are TRBV7-6 and TRBJ2-1; 9 bases fit TRBD2. This CDR3 is built from 13 residues. V lost 5 bases to trimming and J lost 10 bases; unmatched junction nucleotides: 6. In germline, CDR1 is SGHVS, CDR2 FNYEAQ. CDR3 sequence (DNA): TGTGCCAGCAGCGCGAGCAGCGGGGGGGAGCAGTTCTTC. Residues: CASSASSGGEQFF.

The V call is TRBV7-2, the J call TRBJ2-1; weak D call: TRBD2 (6 bases). This CDR3 is 13 amino acids long. V lost 2 bases and J lost 5, with 7 bases in between. The germline CDR1 and CDR2 sequences are SGHTA and FQGNSA. The CDR3 DNA sequence: TGTGCCAGCAGCTTACGCGGGAACAATGAGCAGTTCTTC. This sequence encodes CASSLRGNNEQFF.